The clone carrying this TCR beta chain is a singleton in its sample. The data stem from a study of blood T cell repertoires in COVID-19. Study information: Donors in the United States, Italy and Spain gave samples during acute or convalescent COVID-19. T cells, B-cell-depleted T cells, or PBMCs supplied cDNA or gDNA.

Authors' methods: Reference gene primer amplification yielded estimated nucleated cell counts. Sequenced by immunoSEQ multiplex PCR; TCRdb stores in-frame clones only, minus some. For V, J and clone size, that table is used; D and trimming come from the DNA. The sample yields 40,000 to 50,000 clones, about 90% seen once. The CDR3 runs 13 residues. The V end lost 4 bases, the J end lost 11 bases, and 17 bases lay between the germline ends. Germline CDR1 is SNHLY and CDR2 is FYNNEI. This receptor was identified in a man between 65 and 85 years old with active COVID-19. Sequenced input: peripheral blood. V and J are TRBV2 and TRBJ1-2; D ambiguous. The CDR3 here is CASSVRGQRGYTF. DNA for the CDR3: TGTGCCAGCAGTGTGCGAGGGCAGCGGGGATACACCTTC.